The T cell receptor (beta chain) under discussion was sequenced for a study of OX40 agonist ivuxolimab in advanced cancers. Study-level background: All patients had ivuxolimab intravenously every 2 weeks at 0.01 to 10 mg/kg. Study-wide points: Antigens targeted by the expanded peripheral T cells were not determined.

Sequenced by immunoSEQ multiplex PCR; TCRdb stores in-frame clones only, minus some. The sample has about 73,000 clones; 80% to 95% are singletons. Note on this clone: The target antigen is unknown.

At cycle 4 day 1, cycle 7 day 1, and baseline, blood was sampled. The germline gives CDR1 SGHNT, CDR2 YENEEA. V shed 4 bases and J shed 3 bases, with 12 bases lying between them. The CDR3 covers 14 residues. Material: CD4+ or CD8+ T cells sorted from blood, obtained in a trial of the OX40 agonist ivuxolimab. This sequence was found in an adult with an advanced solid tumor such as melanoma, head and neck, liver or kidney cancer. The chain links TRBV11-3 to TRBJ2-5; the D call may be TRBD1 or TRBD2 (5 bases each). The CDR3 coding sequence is TGTGCCAGCAGCTCCCGGGACGCAGAAGAGACCCAGTACTTC. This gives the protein CASSSRDAEETQYF.